This note documents a single T cell receptor beta chain sequence. Its antigen is currently unknown. TCRdb keeps only in-frame clones here, not all; method: immunoSEQ multiplex PCR. This repertoire shows more than 95,000 clones, 87% found once; its top ten account for 10%. The data were taken from a study of T cell responses to AZD1222 COVID-19 vaccine. General study findings and limits: Rises in breadth and depth of Spike-specific TCRs came after two AZD1222 doses.

CDR1 and CDR2 (germline): SGHNT, YYREEE (reference sequence). The CDR3 is 17 amino acids. The V segment lost 2 bases and the J segment 5 bases; nucleotides outside the gene matches: 10. This sample comprised peripheral blood, obtained on day 0 of AZD1222 vaccination. The chain carries TRBV5-4 and TRBJ2-3, with 11 bases fitting TRBD2. The TCR originated in an adult in good health. The CDR3 protein is CASSLIAGGPGLDTQYF. In nucleotides, the CDR3 is TGTGCCAGCAGCTTAATAGCGGGAGGGCCGGGGTTAGATACGCAGTATTTT.